The clone carrying this T cell receptor beta chain was picked up a small number of times. Antigen unknown. This record belongs to a study of post-analysis software for immune sequencing data. Study-level results: Diversity measured as normalized Chao1 was significantly lower in multiple sclerosis patients than in controls. In patients, TRBV5-6, TRBV5-1 and TRBV20-1 belonged to five TRBV segments found more frequently than in controls.

Trimming left V 0 bases short and J 0 bases short, with 7 bases between. The germline gives CDR1 SGHNT, CDR2 YYREEE (reference sequence). The CDR3 has 15 amino acids. Unique molecular identifiers featured in each of the TCR beta cDNA libraries. MiXCR, applied by TCRdb to the PCR reads, yields one record per CDR3 protein. The sample includes about 620,000 distinct CDR3 sequences, around 47% seen only once; the top ten take approximately 1.7%. The chain uses TRBV5-4 and TRBJ2-1; D uncertain. This sequence originates from a girl between 10 and 17 years old with multiple sclerosis. The specimen was blood. The CDR3 protein is CASSLDQSSYNEQFF. The CDR3 DNA reads TGTGCCAGCAGCTTGGACCAAAGCTCCTACAATGAGCAGTTCTTC.